The 15 T cell receptor beta chains below all came from one sample that was sequenced in a study of blood T cell repertoires in COVID-19. Measured with immunoSEQ multiplex PCR; TCRdb has only the in-frame clones, and not every one. Of about 130,000 clones in the sample, over 80% are singletons; the top ten hold 1.9%. The source material was peripheral blood. The receptor set was obtained from a man between 65 and 85 years old with acute or convalescent COVID-19.

V gene TRBV6-5 combines with J gene TRBJ1-6, with TRBD1 matching over 7 bases. The CDR3 has 14 amino acids. Germline V lookup: CDR1 MNHEY, CDR2 SVGAGI. Trimming at V came to 5 bases and at J to 9 bases, leaving 7 bases not matched to a gene. CDR3 region: CASSTQGVFSPLHF. The DNA for the CDR3 is TGTGCCAGCAGTACGCAGGGGGTGTTTTCACCCCTCCACTTT.

The V and J genes are TRBV3-1 (or the pseudogene TRBV3-2) and TRBJ1-2, with D uncertain. The CDR3 spans 15 residues. The V end was cut by 4 bases, the J end by 1 base, with 13 bases between. Germline CDR1 LGHDT, CDR2 YNNKEL (reference sequence). CDR3 sequence reads: CASSPGIPDNYGYTF. DNA of the CDR3: TGTGCCAGCAGCCCAGGAATCCCGGATAACTATGGCTACACCTTC.

This clone was recorded only once. The rearrangement uses TRBV25-1 and TRBJ1-2; no firm D call. The CDR3 sequence is 17 residues long. CDR1 and CDR2 from the germline V gene are MGHDK and SYGVNS. V was shortened by 4 bases and J by 7 bases, with 25 bases between the two germline ends. The CDR3 here is CASSGGTLLKENGGYTF. Written as DNA, the CDR3 is TGTGCCAGCAGTGGCGGTACCCTCCTGAAGGAGAACGGTGGCTACACCTTC.

CDR3 in amino acids: CASSLWGRRDTGELFF. As DNA, the CDR3 is TGTGCCAGCAGCCTTTGGGGCCGCCGTGACACCGGGGAGCTGTTTTTT. This rearrangement joins TRBV3-1 (or the pseudogene TRBV3-2) to TRBJ2-2; D possibly corresponds to TRBD1 (5 bases). CDR1 and CDR2 (germline): LGHDT, YNNKEL (reference sequence). This CDR3 has 16 amino acids. V lost 4 bases and J 3 bases, leaving 15 bases between the germline ends.

In this sample, this clone turned up a few times. The gene calls are TRBV5-1 and TRBJ1-1; a possible D gene is TRBD1 (6 bases). Germline CDR1 is SGHRS and CDR2 is YFSETQ. V was trimmed by 3 bases and J by 0 bases, leaving 15 bases between them. This CDR3 region has 16 residues. The CDR3 protein is CASSSNPQGVNTEAFF. In DNA, the CDR3 is TGCGCCAGCAGCTCGAATCCACAGGGCGTGAACACTGAAGCTTTCTTT.

V is TRBV24-1 and J is TRBJ2-2; weak D call: TRBD1 (5 bases). Germline V gives CDR1 KGHDR, CDR2 SFDVKD. The CDR3 is 13 residues long. With 6 bases removed from V and 5 bases from J, the gap between germline ends came to 9 bases. The CDR3 coding sequence is TGTGCCACCAGTCGGACAACAACCGGGGAGCTGTTTTTT. Its translation is CATSRTTTGELFF.

The chain combines TRBV19 with TRBJ2-1; 7 nucleotides line up with TRBD1. The length of the CDR3 is 16 residues. The germline V gene encodes CDR1 LNHDA and CDR2 SQIVND (reference sequence). The ends lost 5 bases at V and 2 bases at J; junction bases unmatched: 9. The CDR3 sequence is CASSPRGSPTYNEQFF. CDR3 in DNA: TGTGCCAGTAGTCCCAGGGGGTCCCCTACCTACAATGAGCAGTTCTTC.

The chain joins TRBV6-5 to TRBJ1-2; a possible D gene is TRBD1 (6 bases). The CDR3 runs to 12 residues. Germline V gene lookup returns CDR1 MNHEY and CDR2 SVGAGI. V dropped 10 bases and J dropped 1 base, with 10 bases sitting between them. CDR3 amino acids: CANSQGNYGYTF. The CDR3 bases are TGTGCCAACTCACAGGGTAACTATGGCTACACCTTC.

This clone was found a few times. V is TRBV28 and J is TRBJ2-7, with 7 bases matching TRBD2. Trimming removed 6 bases from V and 4 bases from J; junction bases left unmatched: 6. Germline values: CDR1 MDHEN, CDR2 SYDVKM. This CDR3 comprises 13 residues. CDR3 amino acids: CASRASGGYEQYF. In DNA form, the CDR3 reads TGTGCCAGCAGGGCTAGCGGAGGGTACGAGCAGTACTTC.

The DNA for the CDR3 is TGTGCCAGCAGTGAAGGCGGGGCGATCCAAGAGACCCAGTACTTC. The encoded protein is CASSEGGAIQETQYF. V and J are TRBV6-1 and TRBJ2-5; D possibly corresponds to TRBD2 (6 bases). Germline lookup yields CDR1 MNHNS and CDR2 SASEGT. Trimming took 1 base from V and 1 from J, leaving 10 bases between them. The CDR3 runs to 15 residues.

V is TRBV11-3 and J is TRBJ2-1; TRBD2 matches at 10 bases. This CDR3 is built from 16 residues. Trimming cost V 1 base and J 0 bases; bases outside gene matches: 0. Germline V gene sequence: CDR1 SGHNT, CDR2 YENEEA. This CDR3 is CASSLGLAGSYNEQFF. The CDR3, as DNA: TGTGCCAGCAGCTTAGGACTAGCGGGCTCCTACAATGAGCAGTTCTTC.

The chain employs TRBV7-9 and TRBJ1-3, with D maybe TRBD1 (6 bases). The CDR3 has 14 residues. Germline assignment: CDR1 SEHNR and CDR2 FQNEAQ (reference sequence). V dropped 5 bases and J dropped 1 base, with 9 bases sitting between them. In DNA, the CDR3 is TGTGCCAGCAGCGCAGGGGTTTCTGGAAACACCATATATTTT. Protein: CASSAGVSGNTIYF.

Concerning this clone: The sample contains more than one DNA sequence encoding this CDR3. V and J are TRBV5-1 and TRBJ1-4, with 7 bases matching TRBD1. The CDR3 runs to 16 residues. V lost 0 bases and J lost 0; bases outside the gene matches: 2. The germline CDR1 and CDR2 sequences are SGHRS and YFSETQ. CDR3: CASSLGQGATNEKLFF. The CDR3 DNA reads TGCGCCAGCAGCTTGGGGCAGGGGGCAACTAATGAAAAACTGTTTTTT.

This clone has more than one count but fewer than ten. This chain joins TRBV5-5 and TRBJ2-3, with TRBD2 matching over 9 bases. Looked up from germline, CDR1 is SGHKS and CDR2 is YYEKEE (reference sequence). Trimming cost V 0 bases and J 2 bases; bases outside gene matches: 4. The CDR3 totals 16 residues. The chain's CDR3 is CASSLGSGGTTDTQYF. DNA of the CDR3: TGTGCCAGCAGCTTGGGCAGCGGGGGGACCACAGATACGCAGTATTTT.

The CDR3 nucleotides are TGTGCCAGCAGCGCGGCGGACATGAACATTCAGTACTTC. Amino acids: CASSAADMNIQYF. The chain is built from TRBV11-2 and TRBJ2-4; D might be TRBD1 (5 bases). From germline, CDR1 is SGHAT and CDR2 FQNNGV. This CDR3 is 13 amino acids long. Trimming cost V 5 bases and J 7 bases, with 12 bases left between them.